This T cell receptor beta chain was profiled in a study of blood T cells in healthy people across ages. Study background: About one barcoded beta molecule per two T cells was the capture yield of template switching.

Through a sample-barcoded 5' primer and a J-beta primer mix, a second PCR was run for about 6 to 11 cycles. Each cDNA molecule received a tag from a template-switch adaptor that had 12 random nucleotides. TCRdb processed the 5' RACE reads anew with MiXCR; each CDR3 protein has one entry. Of hundreds of thousands of distinct CDR3 sequences listed, about 30% are singletons. General study findings and limits: Long-lived and aged donors differed, with more naive CD4+ cells and higher diversity in the long-lived. Per million T cells, TCR beta diversity dropped roughly linearly as age increased.

This clonotype has a count of ten or more. Its target is not known. The receptor was derived from a woman over 75 in good health. Sequencing was carried out using blood.

This chain's CDR3 is CASSGLGPEQYF. The CDR3, as DNA: TGTGCCAGCAGTGGACTAGGTCCCGAGCAGTACTTC. The chain carries TRBV2 and TRBJ2-7, with D possibly TRBD2 on 6 matching bases. Trimming left V 4 bases short and J 6 bases short, with 10 bases between. Germline V gene data show CDR1 as SNHLY and CDR2 as FYNNEI. The CDR3 length is 12 residues.